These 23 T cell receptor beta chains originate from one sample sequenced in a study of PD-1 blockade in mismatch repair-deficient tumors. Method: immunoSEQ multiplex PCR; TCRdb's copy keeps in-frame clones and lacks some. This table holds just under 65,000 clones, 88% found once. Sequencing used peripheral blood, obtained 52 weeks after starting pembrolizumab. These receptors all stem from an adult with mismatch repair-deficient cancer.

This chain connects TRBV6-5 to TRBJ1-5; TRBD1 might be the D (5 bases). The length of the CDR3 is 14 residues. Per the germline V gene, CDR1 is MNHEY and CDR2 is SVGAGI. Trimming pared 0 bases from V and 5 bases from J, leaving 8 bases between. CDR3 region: CASSYSGADQPQHF. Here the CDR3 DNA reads TGTGCCAGCAGTTACTCCGGGGCTGATCAGCCCCAGCATTTT.

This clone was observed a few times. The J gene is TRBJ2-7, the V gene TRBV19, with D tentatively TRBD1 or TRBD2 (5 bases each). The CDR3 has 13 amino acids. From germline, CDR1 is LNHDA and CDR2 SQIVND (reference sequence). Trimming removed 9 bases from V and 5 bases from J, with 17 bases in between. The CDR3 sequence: CASSSDRGDEQYF. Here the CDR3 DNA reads TGTGCCAGCAGCAGCGACCGAGGGGACGAGCAGTACTTC.

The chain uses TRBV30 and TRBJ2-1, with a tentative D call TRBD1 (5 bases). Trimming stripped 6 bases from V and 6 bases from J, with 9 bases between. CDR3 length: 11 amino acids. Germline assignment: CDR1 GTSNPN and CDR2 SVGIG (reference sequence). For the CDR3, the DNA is TGTGCCTGCCGGACACGCAATGAGCAGTTCTTC. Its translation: CACRTRNEQFF.

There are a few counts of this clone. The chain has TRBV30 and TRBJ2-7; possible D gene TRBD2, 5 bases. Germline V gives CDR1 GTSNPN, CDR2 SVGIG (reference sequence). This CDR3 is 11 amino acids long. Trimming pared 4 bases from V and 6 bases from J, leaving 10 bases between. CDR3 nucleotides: TGTGCCTGGACTGAGGGAACCGAGCAGTACTTC. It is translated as CAWTEGTEQYF.

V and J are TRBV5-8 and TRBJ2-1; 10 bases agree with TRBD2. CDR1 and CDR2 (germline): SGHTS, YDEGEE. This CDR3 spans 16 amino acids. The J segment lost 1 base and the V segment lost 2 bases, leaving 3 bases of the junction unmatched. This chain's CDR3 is CASSFVSGRSYNEQFF. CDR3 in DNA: TGTGCCAGCAGCTTCGTTAGCGGGAGGTCCTACAATGAGCAGTTCTTC.

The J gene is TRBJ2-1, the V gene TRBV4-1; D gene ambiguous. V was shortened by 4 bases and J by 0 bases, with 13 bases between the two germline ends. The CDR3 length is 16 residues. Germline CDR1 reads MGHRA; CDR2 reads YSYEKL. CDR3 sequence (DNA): TGCGCCAGCAGCCCACAACTGGCTCTCTCCTACAATGAGCAGTTCTTC. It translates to CASSPQLALSYNEQFF.

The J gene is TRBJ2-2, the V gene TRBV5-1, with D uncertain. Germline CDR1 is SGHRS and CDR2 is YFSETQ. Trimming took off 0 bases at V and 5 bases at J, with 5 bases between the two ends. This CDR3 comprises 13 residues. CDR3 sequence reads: CASSLERTGELFF. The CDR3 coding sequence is TGCGCCAGCAGCTTGGAGCGAACCGGGGAGCTGTTTTTT. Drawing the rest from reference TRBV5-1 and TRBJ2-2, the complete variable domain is KAGVTQTPRYLIKTRGQQVTLSCSPISGHRSVSWYQQTPGQGLQFLFEYFSETQRNKGNFPGRFSGRQFSNSRSEMNVSTLELGDSALYLCASSLERTGELFFGEGSRLTVL.

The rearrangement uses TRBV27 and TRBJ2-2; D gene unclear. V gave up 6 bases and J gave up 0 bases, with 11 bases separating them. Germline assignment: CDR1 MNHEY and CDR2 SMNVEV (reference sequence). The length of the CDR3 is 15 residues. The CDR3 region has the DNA TGTGCCAGCAGCCACAGTACCGCGAACACCGGGGAGCTGTTTTTT. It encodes CASSHSTANTGELFF.

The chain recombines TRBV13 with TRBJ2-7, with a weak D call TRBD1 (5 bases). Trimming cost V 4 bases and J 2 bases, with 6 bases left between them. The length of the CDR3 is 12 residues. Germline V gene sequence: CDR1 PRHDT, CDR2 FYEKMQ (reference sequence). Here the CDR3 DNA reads TGTGCCAGCAGCTCCAGGGCCTACGAGCAGTACTTC. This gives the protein CASSSRAYEQYF. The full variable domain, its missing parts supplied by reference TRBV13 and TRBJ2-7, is AAGVIQSPRHLIKEKRETATLKCYPIPRHDTVYWYQQGPGQDPQFLISFYEKMQSDKGSIPDRFSAQQFSDYHSELNMSSLELGDSALYFCASSSRAYEQYFGPGTRLTVT.

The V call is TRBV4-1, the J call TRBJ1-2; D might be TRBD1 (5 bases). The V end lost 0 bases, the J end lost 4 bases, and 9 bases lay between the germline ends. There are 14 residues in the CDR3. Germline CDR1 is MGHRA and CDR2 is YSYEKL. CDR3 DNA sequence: TGCGCCAGCAGCCAAGATGGGGGAGGCTATGGCTACACCTTC. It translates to CASSQDGGGYGYTF.

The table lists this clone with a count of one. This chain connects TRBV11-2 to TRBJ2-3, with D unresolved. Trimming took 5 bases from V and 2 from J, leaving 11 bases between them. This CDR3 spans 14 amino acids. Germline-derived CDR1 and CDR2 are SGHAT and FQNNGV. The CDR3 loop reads CASSARGDTDTQYF. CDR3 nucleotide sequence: TGTGCCAGCAGCGCACGCGGTGACACAGATACGCAGTATTTT.

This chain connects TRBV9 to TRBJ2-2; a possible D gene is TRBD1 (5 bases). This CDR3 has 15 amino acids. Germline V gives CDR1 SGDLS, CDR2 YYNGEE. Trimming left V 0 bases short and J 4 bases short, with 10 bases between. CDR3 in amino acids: CASSVEGSGTGELFF. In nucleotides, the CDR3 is TGTGCCAGCAGCGTAGAGGGGTCGGGCACCGGGGAGCTGTTTTTT.

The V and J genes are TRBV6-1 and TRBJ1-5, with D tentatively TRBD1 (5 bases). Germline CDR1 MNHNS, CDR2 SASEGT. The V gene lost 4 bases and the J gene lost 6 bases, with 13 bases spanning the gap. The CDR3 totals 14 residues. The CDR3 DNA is TGTGCCAGCAGTGCTGGGGGTATCAGTCAGCCCCAGCATTTT. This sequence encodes CASSAGGISQPQHF.

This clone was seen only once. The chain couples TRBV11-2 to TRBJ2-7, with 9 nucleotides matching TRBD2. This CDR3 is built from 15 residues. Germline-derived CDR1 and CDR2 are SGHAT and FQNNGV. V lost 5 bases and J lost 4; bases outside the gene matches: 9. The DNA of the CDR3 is TGTGCCAGCAGCCTTCGGATAGCGGGAGCTTACGAGCAGTACTTC. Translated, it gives CASSLRIAGAYEQYF.

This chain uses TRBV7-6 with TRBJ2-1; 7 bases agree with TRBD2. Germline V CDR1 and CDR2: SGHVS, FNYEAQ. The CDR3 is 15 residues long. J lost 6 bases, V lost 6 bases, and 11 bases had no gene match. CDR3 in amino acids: CASRPLAAFGNEQFF. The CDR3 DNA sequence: TGTGCCAGCAGGCCCCTAGCGGCCTTCGGCAATGAGCAGTTCTTC.

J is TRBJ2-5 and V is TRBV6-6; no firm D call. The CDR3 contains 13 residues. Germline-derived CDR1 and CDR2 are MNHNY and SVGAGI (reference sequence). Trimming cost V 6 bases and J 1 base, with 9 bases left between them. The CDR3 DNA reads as TGTGCCAGCAGAGCACGATCCCAAGAGACCCAGTACTTC. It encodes CASRARSQETQYF.

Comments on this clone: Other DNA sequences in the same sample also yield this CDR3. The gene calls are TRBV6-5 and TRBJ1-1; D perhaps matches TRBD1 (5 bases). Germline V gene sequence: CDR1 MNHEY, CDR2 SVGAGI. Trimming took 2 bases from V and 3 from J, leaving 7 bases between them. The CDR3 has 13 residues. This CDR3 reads CASSYRGDTEAFF. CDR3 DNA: TGTGCCAGCAGTTACCGGGGCGACACTGAAGCTTTCTTT.

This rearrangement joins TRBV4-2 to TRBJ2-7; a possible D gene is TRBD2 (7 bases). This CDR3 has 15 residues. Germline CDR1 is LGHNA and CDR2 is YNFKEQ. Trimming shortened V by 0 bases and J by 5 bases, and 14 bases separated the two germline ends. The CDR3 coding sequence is TGTGCCAGCAGCCAAGATAAAGGGGGGGGGAACGAGCAGTACTTC. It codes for CASSQDKGGGNEQYF.

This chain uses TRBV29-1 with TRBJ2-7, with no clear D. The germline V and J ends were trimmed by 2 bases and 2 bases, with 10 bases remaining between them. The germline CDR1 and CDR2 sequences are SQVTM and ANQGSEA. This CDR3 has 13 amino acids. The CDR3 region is CSVEHGTTYEQYF. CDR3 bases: TGCAGCGTTGAACACGGAACCACCTACGAGCAGTACTTC.

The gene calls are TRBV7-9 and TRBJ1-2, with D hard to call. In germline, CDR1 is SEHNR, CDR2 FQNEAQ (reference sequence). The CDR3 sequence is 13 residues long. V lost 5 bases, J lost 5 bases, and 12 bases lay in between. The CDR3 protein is CASSPTGRYGYTF. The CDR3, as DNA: TGTGCCAGCAGCCCGACCGGGAGGTATGGCTACACCTTC.

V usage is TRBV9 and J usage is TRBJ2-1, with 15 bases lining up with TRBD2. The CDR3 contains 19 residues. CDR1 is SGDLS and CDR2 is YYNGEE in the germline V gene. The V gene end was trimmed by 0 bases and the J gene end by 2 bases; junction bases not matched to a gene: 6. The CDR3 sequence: CASSVEGLAGGDAYNEQFF. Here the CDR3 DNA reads TGTGCCAGCAGCGTAGAGGGACTAGCGGGAGGAGACGCCTACAATGAGCAGTTCTTC.

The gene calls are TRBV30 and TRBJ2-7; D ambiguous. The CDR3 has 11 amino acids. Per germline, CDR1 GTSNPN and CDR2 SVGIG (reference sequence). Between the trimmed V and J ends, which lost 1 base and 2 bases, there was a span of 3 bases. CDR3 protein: CAWSAPYEQYF. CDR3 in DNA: TGTGCCTGGAGTGCCCCCTACGAGCAGTACTTC.

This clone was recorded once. The CDR3 reads CASSLSDLGGTEAFF. CDR3 DNA: TGTGCCAGCAGCTTATCCGATTTGGGGGGTACTGAAGCTTTCTTT. The gene calls are TRBV7-9 and TRBJ1-1, with D possibly TRBD1 on 5 matching bases. CDR3 length: 15 residues. Germline assignment: CDR1 SEHNR and CDR2 FQNEAQ (reference sequence). The V end lost 2 bases, the J end lost 5 bases, and 15 bases lay between the germline ends.